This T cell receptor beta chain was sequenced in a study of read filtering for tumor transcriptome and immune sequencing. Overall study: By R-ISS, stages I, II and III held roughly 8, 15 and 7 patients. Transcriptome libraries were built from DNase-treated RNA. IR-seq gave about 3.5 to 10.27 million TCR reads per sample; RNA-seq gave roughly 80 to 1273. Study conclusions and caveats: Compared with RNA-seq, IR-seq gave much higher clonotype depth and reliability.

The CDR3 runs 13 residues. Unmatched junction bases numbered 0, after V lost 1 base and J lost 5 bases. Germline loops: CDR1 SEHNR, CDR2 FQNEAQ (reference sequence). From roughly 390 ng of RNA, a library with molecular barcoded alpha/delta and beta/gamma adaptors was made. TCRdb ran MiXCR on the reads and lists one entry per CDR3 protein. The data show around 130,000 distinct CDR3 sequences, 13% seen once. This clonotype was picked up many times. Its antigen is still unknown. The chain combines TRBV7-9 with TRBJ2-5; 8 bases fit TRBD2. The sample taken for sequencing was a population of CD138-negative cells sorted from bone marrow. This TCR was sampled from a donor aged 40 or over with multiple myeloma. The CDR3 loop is CASSLERGETQYF. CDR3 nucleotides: TGTGCCAGCAGCTTAGAGCGGGGGGAGACCCAGTACTTC.